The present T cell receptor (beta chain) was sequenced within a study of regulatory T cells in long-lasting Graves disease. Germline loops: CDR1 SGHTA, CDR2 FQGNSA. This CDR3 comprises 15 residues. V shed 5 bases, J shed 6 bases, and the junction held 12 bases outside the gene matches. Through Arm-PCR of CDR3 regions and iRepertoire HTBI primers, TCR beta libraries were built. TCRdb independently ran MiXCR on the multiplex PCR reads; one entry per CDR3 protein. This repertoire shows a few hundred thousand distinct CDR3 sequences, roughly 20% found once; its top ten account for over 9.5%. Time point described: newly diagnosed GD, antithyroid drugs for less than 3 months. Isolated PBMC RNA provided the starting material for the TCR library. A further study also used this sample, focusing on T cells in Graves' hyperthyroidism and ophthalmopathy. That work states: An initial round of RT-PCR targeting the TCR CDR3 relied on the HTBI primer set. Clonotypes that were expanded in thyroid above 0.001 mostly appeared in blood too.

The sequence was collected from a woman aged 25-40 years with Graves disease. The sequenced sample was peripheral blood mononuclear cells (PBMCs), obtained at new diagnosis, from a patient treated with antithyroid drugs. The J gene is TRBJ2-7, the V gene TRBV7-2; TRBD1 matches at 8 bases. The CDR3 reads CASSVSRGQGSEQYF. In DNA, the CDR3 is TGTGCCAGCAGCGTATCAAGAGGACAGGGTAGCGAGCAGTACTTC.